Given below is one T cell receptor (beta chain) in context. Germline CDR1 reads SGHNT; CDR2 reads YENEEA. There are 13 residues in the CDR3. The ends were cut back, 7 bases at V and 2 bases at J, with 9 bases in the middle. The data were taken from a study of patients and donors after allogeneic stem cell transplantation. TCRdb reanalysed the RT-PCR reads using MiXCR and keeps one entry per CDR3 protein. The sample shows about 160,000 distinct CDR3 sequences, roughly 22% of them seen only once. The sequence was obtained from a human donor who was either an allogeneic HSCT recipient or a stem cell or donor lymphocyte infusion donor (not recorded which). It is not recorded whose cells these are; they may come from a transplant donor. V usage is TRBV11-3 and J usage is TRBJ2-1; maybe TRBD1 (6 bases). Source material: blood, either unsorted or a sorted T cell fraction (not recorded which). CDR3 loop: CASTRGTYNEQFF. The CDR3 nucleotides read TGTGCCAGCACCAGGGGCACCTACAATGAGCAGTTCTTC.